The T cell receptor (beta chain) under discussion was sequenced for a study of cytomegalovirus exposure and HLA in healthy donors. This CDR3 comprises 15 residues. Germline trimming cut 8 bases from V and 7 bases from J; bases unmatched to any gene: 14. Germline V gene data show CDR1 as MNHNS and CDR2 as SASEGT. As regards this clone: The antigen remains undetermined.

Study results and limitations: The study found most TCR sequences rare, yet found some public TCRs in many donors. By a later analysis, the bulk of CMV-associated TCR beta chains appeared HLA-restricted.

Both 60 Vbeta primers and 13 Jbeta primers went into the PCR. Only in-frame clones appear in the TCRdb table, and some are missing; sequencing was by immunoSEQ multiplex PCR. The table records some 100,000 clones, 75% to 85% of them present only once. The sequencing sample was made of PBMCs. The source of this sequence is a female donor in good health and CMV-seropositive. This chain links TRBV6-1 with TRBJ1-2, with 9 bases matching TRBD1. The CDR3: CASCEDRGPAGGYTF. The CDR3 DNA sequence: TGTGCCAGCTGCGAGGACAGGGGACCCGCAGGTGGCTACACCTTC.